The T cell receptor (beta chain) described here comes from a study of blood T cell repertoires in COVID-19. Seattle patients were enrolled during active infection and followed longitudinally. Trimming removed 1 base from V and 4 bases from J; junction bases left unmatched: 3. The germline gives CDR1 SGHNT, CDR2 YENEEA. CDR3 length: 15 amino acids. Produced via immunoSEQ multiplex PCR; TCRdb's table is partial and in-frame only. The profile shows 130,000 or so clones, 88% of them singletons. This clonotype originated in a human donor with COVID-19, enrolled during active disease. The donor label of this sample is uncertain. The rearrangement uses TRBV11-3 and TRBJ2-7, with 11 bases fitting TRBD1. Sequenced: peripheral blood. The CDR3 protein is CASSLVGQGAYEQYF. The CDR3 DNA reads TGTGCCAGCAGCTTAGTTGGACAGGGGGCTTACGAGCAGTACTTC.